Presented here are 26 T cell receptor beta chains from one specimen sequenced in a study of blood T cell dynamics during melanoma immunotherapy. As to time point: week 3, after first cycle of checkpoint inhibitor. The table came from immunoSEQ multiplex PCR; TCRdb's copy has only in-frame clones and leaves some out. The table lists more than 10,000 clones, 91% of them singletons. Sequenced material: effector memory CD8+ T cells from blood, taken from a patient treated with checkpoint blockade. Receptors were obtained from a human donor with melanoma.

The chain carries TRBV7-8 and TRBJ2-2, with a weak D call TRBD2 (7 bases). There are 16 residues in the CDR3. Between the trimmed V and J ends, which lost 1 base and 4 bases, there was a span of 13 bases. CDR1 is SGHVS and CDR2 is FQNEAQ in the germline V gene. The chain's CDR3 is CASSLVGGPITGELFF. CDR3 nucleotides: TGTGCCAGCAGCTTAGTGGGGGGGCCTATCACCGGGGAGCTGTTTTTT. Variable domain in full (rest from reference TRBV7-8 and TRBJ2-2): GAGVSQSPRYKVAKRGQDVALRCDPISGHVSLFWYQQALGQGPEFLTYFQNEAQLDKSGLPSDRFFAERPEGSVSTLKIQRTQQEDSAVYLCASSLVGGPITGELFFGEGSRLTVL.

The chain uses TRBV4-1 and TRBJ2-1; TRBD2 aligns across 14 bases. Germline loops: CDR1 MGHRA, CDR2 YSYEKL. V lost 1 base to trimming and J lost 8 bases; unmatched junction nucleotides: 7. The CDR3 spans 17 residues. CDR3 nucleotides: TGCGCCAGCAGCCAAGTGGGACCGGGACTAGCGGGAGATGAGCAGTTCTTC. Protein: CASSQVGPGLAGDEQFF.

The V and J genes are TRBV27 and TRBJ2-1; tentative D call: TRBD1 (5 bases). Germline V gene lookup returns CDR1 MNHEY and CDR2 SMNVEV (reference sequence). This CDR3 is 14 amino acids long. The V end lost 6 bases, the J end lost 9 bases, and 18 bases lay between the germline ends. Here the CDR3 DNA reads TGTGCCAGCAGCACAGCCACAGGTAAAAGTGAGCAGTTCTTC. Translated: CASSTATGKSEQFF.

Only one count was recorded for this clone. The chain uses TRBV4-1 and TRBJ2-4, with a weak D call TRBD2 (6 bases). The CDR3 is made up of 16 amino acids. Germline CDR1 MGHRA, CDR2 YSYEKL. Deletions cut 0 bases from V and 0 bases from J, with 9 bases between. CDR3 region: CASSQDEGLAKNIQYF. The CDR3 DNA is TGCGCCAGCAGCCAAGATGAGGGACTAGCCAAAAACATTCAGTACTTC.

This clone was observed a single time. The chain joins TRBV29-1 to TRBJ1-1; no reliable D call. Germline V gives CDR1 SQVTM, CDR2 ANQGSEA. Deletions cut 8 bases from V and 1 base from J, with 17 bases between. The CDR3 is 14 residues long. CDR3: CSTLPGKGNTEAFF. Written as DNA, the CDR3 is TGCAGCACGCTACCGGGCAAGGGGAACACTGAAGCTTTCTTT.

The V gene is TRBV5-5, the J gene TRBJ2-3, with TRBD2 matching 8 bases. The V gene's germline CDR1 is SGHKS and CDR2 YYEKEE (reference sequence). The V and J ends lost 4 bases and 1 base, in that order; junction bases with no gene match: 8. This CDR3 is 16 amino acids long. The DNA of the CDR3 is TGTGCCAGCAGCCAGTGGGCGCGGGGGGGCACAGATACGCAGTATTTT. Its protein is CASSQWARGGTDTQYF.

This chain connects TRBV19 to TRBJ2-7; 8 bases agree with TRBD2. CDR3 length equals 13 residues. V lost 7 bases, J lost 4 bases, and 6 bases stayed unmatched. Per germline, CDR1 LNHDA and CDR2 SQIVND (reference sequence). The CDR3 here is CASTAGVEYEQYF. In DNA form, the CDR3 reads TGTGCCAGTACAGCGGGAGTTGAGTACGAGCAGTACTTC.

V gene TRBV25-1 combines with J gene TRBJ2-7; D is unresolved. The V end was cut by 4 bases, the J end by 6 bases, with 10 bases between. This CDR3 region has 12 residues. The germline gives CDR1 MGHDK, CDR2 SYGVNS. The CDR3 coding sequence is TGTGCCAGCAGTGTGGGCGCCGGCGAGCAGTACTTC. It specifies CASSVGAGEQYF.

This clone appeared a single time. The DNA for the CDR3 is TGCGCCAGCAGCCAAGAGCAGGGCTCGAACACTGAAGCTTTCTTT. Translated: CASSQEQGSNTEAFF. The gene calls are TRBV4-1 and TRBJ1-1; D is possibly TRBD1 (5 bases). Trimming removed 0 bases at V and 1 base at J, with 9 bases between. The CDR3 has 15 residues. Germline V CDR1 and CDR2: MGHRA, YSYEKL.

The DNA of the CDR3 is TGTGCCAGCAGCTACAAGGGGGGATCCTACAATGAGCAGTTCTTC. As protein: CASSYKGGSYNEQFF. The chain links TRBV5-5 to TRBJ2-1, with D perhaps being TRBD1 or TRBD2 (6 bases each). The CDR3 covers 15 residues. Germline V gene data show CDR1 as SGHKS and CDR2 as YYEKEE (reference sequence). V dropped 3 bases and J dropped 1 base, with 11 bases sitting between them.

The chain is built from TRBV11-2 and TRBJ1-1; perhaps TRBD1 as D (6 bases). The CDR3 is 15 residues long. The germline V gene encodes CDR1 SGHAT and CDR2 FQNNGV. V lost 5 bases and J lost 4, with 17 bases in between. For the CDR3, the DNA is TGTGCCAGCAGCCTACCGGGACAATTCAGCACTGAAGCTTTCTTT. This encodes CASSLPGQFSTEAFF.

The CDR3 sequence: CASSPGWGLNYGYTF. CDR3 nucleotides: TGTGCCAGCAGCCCCGGTTGGGGATTGAACTATGGCTACACCTTC. The chain combines TRBV7-6 with TRBJ1-2; D gene unclear. Looked up from germline, CDR1 is SGHVS and CDR2 is FNYEAQ. The germline V and J ends were trimmed by 5 bases and 2 bases, with 15 bases remaining between them. The CDR3 contains 15 residues.

The V and J genes are TRBV28 and TRBJ2-3; D not certain. This CDR3 is 14 amino acids long. Trimming cost V 3 bases and J 4 bases, with 11 bases left between them. The germline V gene encodes CDR1 MDHEN and CDR2 SYDVKM. The CDR3 protein is CASSFRAGADTQYF. DNA of the CDR3: TGTGCCAGCAGTTTTAGGGCCGGCGCAGATACGCAGTATTTT.

This rearrangement joins TRBV19 to TRBJ2-7; 10 nucleotides agree with TRBD1. The CDR3 runs to 13 residues. V lost 10 bases, J lost 2 bases, and 5 bases stayed unmatched. Germline lookup yields CDR1 LNHDA and CDR2 SQIVND (reference sequence). In DNA, the CDR3 is TGTGCCACCGGGACAGGGGCGGCCTACGAGCAGTACTTC. It translates to CATGTGAAYEQYF.

This chain uses TRBV14 with TRBJ2-7; D remains ambiguous. The V gene lost 4 bases and the J gene lost 7 bases, with 14 bases spanning the gap. CDR3 length: 13 amino acids. CDR1 is SGHDN, CDR2 FVKESK, per germline. The CDR3 bases are TGTGCCAGCAGCCCGTCGACACACCAGGAGCAGTACTTC. Encoded protein: CASSPSTHQEQYF.

The chain joins TRBV9 to TRBJ1-1; D gene ambiguous. Germline assignment: CDR1 SGDLS and CDR2 YYNGEE. V was shortened by 2 bases and J by 6 bases, with 8 bases between the two germline ends. The CDR3 totals 12 residues. CDR3: CASSVPGAEAFF. DNA for the CDR3: TGTGCCAGCAGCGTTCCGGGAGCTGAAGCTTTCTTT.

This clone was recorded only once. The rearrangement joins TRBV6-5 to TRBJ2-1, with TRBD1 matching over 8 bases. The CDR3 sequence is 16 residues long. The V and J ends lost 2 bases and 6 bases, in that order; junction bases with no gene match: 9. Germline CDR1 reads MNHEY; CDR2 reads SVGAGI. CDR3 sequence (DNA): TGTGCCAGCAGTTACCAGGGGGCATCAAATGTCAATGAGCAGTTCTTC. Protein product: CASSYQGASNVNEQFF.

The chain links TRBV6-5 to TRBJ2-5; D remains ambiguous. Germline CDR1 and CDR2: MNHEY and SVGAGI. The germline V and J ends were trimmed by 0 bases and 1 base, with 9 bases remaining between them. The CDR3 is 15 residues long. The DNA for the CDR3 is TGTGCCAGCAGTTACTCGATTCTCAGCCAAGAGACCCAGTACTTC. It translates to CASSYSILSQETQYF.

In the case of this clone: An end of the junction differs from the germline gene, which may be a read error. The chain uses TRBV6-5 and TRBJ2-7; 9 nucleotides agree with TRBD1. This CDR3 spans 14 amino acids. Germline loops: CDR1 MNHEY, CDR2 SVGAGI. The DNA of the CDR3 is TGTGCCAGCACTTACCGGGACAGGGCCTACGAGCAGTACTTC. Protein product: CASTYRDRAYEQYF.

This clone was observed once. The V call is TRBV19, the J call TRBJ1-1; D ambiguous. There are 13 residues in the CDR3. V gave up 7 bases and J gave up 5 bases, with 14 bases separating them. Per germline, CDR1 LNHDA and CDR2 SQIVND (reference sequence). This CDR3 reads CASTTGSGTEAFF. The CDR3 nucleotides read TGTGCCAGTACCACTGGGAGCGGAACTGAAGCTTTCTTT.

V and J are TRBV29-1 and TRBJ1-1; a possible D gene is TRBD1 (6 bases). Germline-derived CDR1 and CDR2 are SQVTM and ANQGSEA. The CDR3 loop spans 11 amino acids. V gave up 3 bases and J gave up 9 bases, with 11 bases separating them. Here the CDR3 DNA reads TGCAGCGTTGAGGGTGGGGGGCAAGCTTTCTTT. Translation gives CSVEGGGQAFF.

The chain links TRBV4-3 to TRBJ2-3, with D possibly being TRBD2 (5 bases). V was cut by 1 base and J by 2 bases, with 13 bases left in between. This CDR3 region has 16 residues. From germline, CDR1 is LGHNA and CDR2 YSLEER. For the CDR3, the DNA is TGCGCCAGCAGCCAAGCTTCTAGCCAAGTCACAGATACGCAGTATTTT. It encodes CASSQASSQVTDTQYF.

V is TRBV29-1 and J is TRBJ1-2, with D possibly matching TRBD1 (6 bases). This CDR3 has 16 amino acids. Germline V CDR1 and CDR2: SQVTM, ANQGSEA. V lost 0 bases, J lost 4 bases, and 18 bases lay in between. The CDR3 DNA reads TGCAGCGTTGAAGATCGGCTTCAGGGGCTGGGCTATGGCTACACCTTC. This encodes CSVEDRLQGLGYGYTF.

This rearrangement joins TRBV10-3 to TRBJ2-7; TRBD2 matches at 8 bases. V dropped 5 bases and J dropped 0; count of bases not matched to a gene: 12. The CDR3 totals 17 residues. Germline V gene sequence: CDR1 ENHRY, CDR2 SYGVKD. CDR3 DNA sequence: TGTGCCATCAGTAACCCCTCGGCGGGAGGAAGCTCCTACGAGCAGTACTTC. The encoded protein is CAISNPSAGGSSYEQYF.

The sample holds one count of this clone. The chain uses TRBV4-3 and TRBJ2-1, with 10 bases matching TRBD1. V lost 6 bases and J lost 2; bases outside the gene matches: 7. CDR1 LGHNA and CDR2 YSLEER come from the germline V gene. This CDR3 has 16 residues. The CDR3 DNA reads as TGCGCCAGCAGTTCCTCCGGGACAGGGGCCTACAATGAGCAGTTCTTC. Amino acids: CASSSSGTGAYNEQFF.

This clone was detected a few times. This sequence joins TRBV19 and TRBJ2-7; D tentatively reads TRBD1 or TRBD2 (5 bases each). CDR3 length equals 11 residues. With 3 bases removed from V and 5 bases from J, the gap between germline ends came to 5 bases. Germline CDR1 and CDR2: LNHDA and SQIVND (reference sequence). The CDR3 bases are TGTGCCAGTAGTATGGGACACGAGCAGTACTTC. Its protein is CASSMGHEQYF.